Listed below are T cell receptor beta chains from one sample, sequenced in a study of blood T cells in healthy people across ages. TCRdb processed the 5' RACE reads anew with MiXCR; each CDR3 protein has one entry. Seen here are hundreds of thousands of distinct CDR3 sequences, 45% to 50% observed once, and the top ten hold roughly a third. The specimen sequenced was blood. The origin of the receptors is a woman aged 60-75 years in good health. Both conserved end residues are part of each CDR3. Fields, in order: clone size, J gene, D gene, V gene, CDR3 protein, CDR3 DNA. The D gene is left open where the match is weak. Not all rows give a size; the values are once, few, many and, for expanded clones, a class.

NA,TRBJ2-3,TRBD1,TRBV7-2,CASSPTVFWGQRKRTDTQYF,TGTGCCAGCAGCCCAACGGTCTTTTGGGGACAGAGAAAACGCACAGATACGCAGTATTTT
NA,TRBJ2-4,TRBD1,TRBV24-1,CATSDPRQGAGKNIQYF,TGTGCCACCAGTGATCCGAGACAGGGGGCGGGCAAAAACATTCAGTACTTC
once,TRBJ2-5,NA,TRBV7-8,CASSVHEYQETQYF,TGTGCCAGCAGCGTACACGAGTACCAAGAGACCCAGTACTTC
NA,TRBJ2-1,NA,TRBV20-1,CSARGLALIYNEQFF,TGCAGTGCTAGAGGGCTAGCGCTAATCTACAATGAGCAGTTCTTC
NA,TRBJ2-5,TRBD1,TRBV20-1,CSALRQGQETQYF,TGCAGTGCTCTCAGACAGGGTCAAGAGACCCAGTACTTC
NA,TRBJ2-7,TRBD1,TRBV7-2,CASSLVAGTGTYEQYF,TGTGCCAGCAGCCTAGTTGCCGGGACAGGAACCTACGAGCAGTACTTC
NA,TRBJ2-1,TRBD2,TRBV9,CASSAQGLAGGGEQFF,TGTGCCAGCAGCGCCCAGGGACTAGCGGGAGGCGGTGAGCAGTTCTTC
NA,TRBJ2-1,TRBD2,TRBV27,CASRRTSGINEQFF,TGTGCCAGCAGGAGGACTAGCGGGATCAATGAGCAGTTCTTC
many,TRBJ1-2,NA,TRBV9,CASSVGQNYGYTF,TGTGCCAGCAGTGTAGGACAGAACTATGGCTACACCTTC
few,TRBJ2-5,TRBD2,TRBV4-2,CASSQDEAGGHKETQYF,TGTGCCAGCAGCCAAGATGAAGCGGGAGGCCACAAAGAGACCCAGTACTTC
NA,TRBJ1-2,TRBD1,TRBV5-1,CASSETGAIYGYTF,TGCGCCAGCAGCGAGACAGGGGCGATCTATGGCTACACCTTC
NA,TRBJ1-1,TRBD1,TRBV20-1,CSARRDRGASEAFF,TGCAGTGCTAGAAGGGACAGGGGAGCATCTGAAGCTTTCTTT
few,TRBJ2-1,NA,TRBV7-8,CASSLNEWGLTNGQFF,TGTGCCAGCAGCTTAAATGAGTGGGGACTTACCAATGGGCAGTTCTTC
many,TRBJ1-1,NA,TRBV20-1,CTVGGPMNTEAFF,TGCACTGTGGGGGGTCCCATGAACACTGAAGCTTTCTTT
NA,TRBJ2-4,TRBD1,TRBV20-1,CSASRTGVDIQYF,TGCAGTGCTAGTCGGACAGGGGTGGACATTCAGTACTTC